This record covers a single T cell receptor beta chain. The data derive from a study of blood T cell repertoires in COVID-19. As for the study in general: The analysed material was cDNA or gDNA that came from T cells, B-cell-depleted T cells, or PBMCs.

The germline CDR1 and CDR2 sequences are SQVTM and ANQGSEA. The CDR3 consists of 12 residues. V dropped 6 bases and J dropped 8 bases, with 16 bases sitting between them. Original processing notes: Amplified reference gene primers provided the basis for estimating nucleated cell counts. This table comes from immunoSEQ multiplex PCR, and its TCRdb copy is limited to in-frame clones, with some not included. V and J calls and clone size are as listed in that table; D and trimming were resolved from the DNA. The data contain approximately 70,000 clones, under 95% of them seen just once; the ten biggest clones take up 4.8%.

Sequencing was performed on peripheral blood. This receptor was taken from a woman in her sixties with active COVID-19. V and J are TRBV29-1 and TRBJ1-2; D is possibly TRBD1 (5 bases). In DNA, the CDR3 is TGCAGCGTGGGGACGCTCGGAGGGGGCTACACCTTC. It yields the protein CSVGTLGGGYTF.